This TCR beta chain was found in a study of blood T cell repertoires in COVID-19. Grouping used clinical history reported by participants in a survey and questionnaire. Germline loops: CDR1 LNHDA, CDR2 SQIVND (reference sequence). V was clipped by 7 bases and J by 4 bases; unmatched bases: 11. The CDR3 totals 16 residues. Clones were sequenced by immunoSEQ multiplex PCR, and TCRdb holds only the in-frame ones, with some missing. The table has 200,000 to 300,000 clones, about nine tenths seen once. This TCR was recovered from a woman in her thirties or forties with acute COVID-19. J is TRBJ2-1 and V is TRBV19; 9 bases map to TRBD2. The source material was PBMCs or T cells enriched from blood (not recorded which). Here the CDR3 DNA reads TGTGCCAGTATCCGTAGCGGGAGTGCAACATACAATGAGCAGTTCTTC. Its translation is CASIRSGSATYNEQFF.